This TCR beta chain originates from a study of graft-versus-host responses after intestinal transplantation. Background on the study: Multivisceral, liver-intestinal, or isolated intestinal transplants were performed in recipients. Anti-thymocyte globulin induction, then tacrolimus and steroids for roughly 3 years, went to all recipients.

On this clone itself: Antigen specificity is unknown.

Study-wide points: With peak circulating GvH clone levels came an association with early post-transplant HvG declines.

TCRdb's copy holds only in-frame clones and misses some; the assay was immunoSEQ multiplex PCR. The sample carries about 40,000 clones, approximately 95% recorded once. The receptor comes from a human donor who was the organ donor for an intestinal transplant. The material was unstimulated CD8+ T cells sorted from spleen or lymph node cells, obtained before transplant.

CDR3 sequence: CASSLVSGANNEQFF. The CDR3 DNA is TGTGCCAGCAGCTTAGTCAGCGGGGCAAACAATGAGCAGTTCTTC. The genes are TRBV7-9 and TRBJ2-1, with 7 bases that match TRBD2. The trim removed 1 base at V and 5 bases at J, leaving 5 bases unmatched. This CDR3 contains 15 residues. Germline CDR1 SEHNR, CDR2 FQNEAQ (reference sequence).